Below, 5 T cell receptor beta chains from the same sample are listed, as sequenced in a study of beta chain features in type 1 diabetes. Study-wide findings and caveats: In all four CD4+ subsets, TCRB CDR3 length was significantly, moderately reduced in type 1 diabetes.

Their recognized antigens are unknown. Expressed TCRB transcripts were sequenced after all isolated RNA was converted to cDNA. The data were produced by immunoSEQ multiplex PCR, yet TCRdb's version contains in-frame clones alone and is incomplete. This sample has more than 550,000 clones; 11% to 15% occur once, and the top ten carry roughly 0.04%. Sample: naive CD4+ T cells from blood. The receptors here all came from a man younger than 30 with type 1 diabetes.

This clone was detected only a few times. V usage is TRBV28 and J usage is TRBJ2-3; TRBD1 might be the D (6 bases). The V end lost 4 bases, the J end lost 3 bases, and 20 bases lay between the germline ends. The CDR3 runs 17 residues. Germline V gives CDR1 MDHEN, CDR2 SYDVKM. The CDR3: CASSYLGYRVRTDTQYF. The CDR3 DNA follows: TGTGCCAGCAGTTACCTTGGTTACAGGGTTAGAACAGATACGCAGTATTTT.

J is TRBJ1-1 and V is TRBV19, with 11 bases lining up with TRBD1. Germline loops: CDR1 LNHDA, CDR2 SQIVND (reference sequence). CDR3 length: 15 residues. V shed 7 bases, J shed 2 bases, and the junction held 6 bases outside the gene matches. The CDR3 DNA follows: TGTGCCAGTACCTTCGGGACAGGGGGTAACACTGAAGCTTTCTTT. Encoded protein: CASTFGTGGNTEAFF.

The table lists this clone with a few counts. This rearrangement joins TRBV7-2 to TRBJ2-7; TRBD1 is a possible D gene (5 bases). Deletions cut 1 base from V and 2 bases from J, with 9 bases between. The CDR3 is 14 amino acids. Germline lookup yields CDR1 SGHTA and CDR2 FQGNSA. The CDR3 reads CASSLDLGAYEQYF. For the CDR3, the DNA is TGTGCCAGCAGCTTAGATCTAGGGGCCTACGAGCAGTACTTC.

The rearrangement joins TRBV15 to TRBJ1-1; D remains ambiguous. The CDR3 spans 12 residues. The V gene's germline CDR1 is LNHNV and CDR2 YYDKDF (reference sequence). Trimming took off 3 bases at V and 5 bases at J, with 7 bases between the two ends. The CDR3 loop reads CATSRGETEAFF. DNA for the CDR3: TGTGCCACCAGCAGGGGAGAGACTGAAGCTTTCTTT.

The V call is TRBV5-1, the J call TRBJ2-1; no definite D call. V was clipped by 3 bases and J by 4 bases, with 11 bases between them. Germline V CDR1 and CDR2: SGHRS, YFSETQ. There are 14 residues in the CDR3. CDR3: CASSSRDVYNEQFF. For the CDR3, the DNA is TGCGCCAGCAGCTCCCGAGACGTTTACAATGAGCAGTTCTTC. Full variable domain (rest looked up from reference TRBV5-1 and TRBJ2-1): KAGVTQTPRYLIKTRGQQVTLSCSPISGHRSVSWYQQTPGQGLQFLFEYFSETQRNKGNFPGRFSGRQFSNSRSEMNVSTLELGDSALYLCASSSRDVYNEQFFGPGTRLTVL.